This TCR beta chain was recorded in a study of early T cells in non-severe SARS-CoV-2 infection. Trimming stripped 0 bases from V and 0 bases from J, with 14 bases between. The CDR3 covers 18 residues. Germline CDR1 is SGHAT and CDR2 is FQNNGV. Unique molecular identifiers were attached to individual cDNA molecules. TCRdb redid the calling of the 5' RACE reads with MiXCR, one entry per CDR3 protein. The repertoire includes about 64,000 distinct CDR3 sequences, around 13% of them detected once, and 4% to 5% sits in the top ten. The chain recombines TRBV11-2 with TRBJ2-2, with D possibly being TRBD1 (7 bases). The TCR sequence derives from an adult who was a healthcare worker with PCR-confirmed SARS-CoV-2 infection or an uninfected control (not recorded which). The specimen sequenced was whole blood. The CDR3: CASSLDPTGTSNTGELFF. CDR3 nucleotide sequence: TGTGCCAGCAGCTTAGATCCGACAGGGACTTCGAACACCGGGGAGCTGTTTTTT.